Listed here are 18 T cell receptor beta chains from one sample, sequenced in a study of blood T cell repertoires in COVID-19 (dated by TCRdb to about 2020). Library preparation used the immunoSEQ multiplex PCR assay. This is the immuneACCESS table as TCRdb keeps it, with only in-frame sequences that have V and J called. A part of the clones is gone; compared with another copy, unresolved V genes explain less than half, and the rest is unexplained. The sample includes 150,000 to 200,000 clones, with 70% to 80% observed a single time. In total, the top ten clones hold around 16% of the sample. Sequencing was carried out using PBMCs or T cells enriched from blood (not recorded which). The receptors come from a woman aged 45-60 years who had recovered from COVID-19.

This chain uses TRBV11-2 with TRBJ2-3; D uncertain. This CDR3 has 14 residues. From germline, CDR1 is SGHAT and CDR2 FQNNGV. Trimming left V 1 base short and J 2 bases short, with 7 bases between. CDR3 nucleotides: TGTGCCAGCAGCTTAGCCCTCTCCACAGATACGCAGTATTTT. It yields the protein CASSLALSTDTQYF.

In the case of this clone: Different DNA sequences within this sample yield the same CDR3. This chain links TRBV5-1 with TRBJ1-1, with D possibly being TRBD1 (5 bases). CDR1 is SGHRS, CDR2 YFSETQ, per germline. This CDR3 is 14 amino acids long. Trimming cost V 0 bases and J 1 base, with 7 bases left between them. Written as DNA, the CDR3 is TGCGCCAGCAGCTTGGGACAGCCGAACACTGAAGCTTTCTTT. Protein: CASSLGQPNTEAFF.

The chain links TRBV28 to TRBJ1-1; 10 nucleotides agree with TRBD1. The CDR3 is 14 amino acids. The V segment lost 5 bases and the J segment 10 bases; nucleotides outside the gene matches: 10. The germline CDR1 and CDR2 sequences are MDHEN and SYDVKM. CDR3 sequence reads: CASSLNPGQGRAFF. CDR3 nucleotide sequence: TGTGCCAGCAGTCTAAATCCGGGACAGGGGAGAGCTTTCTTT.

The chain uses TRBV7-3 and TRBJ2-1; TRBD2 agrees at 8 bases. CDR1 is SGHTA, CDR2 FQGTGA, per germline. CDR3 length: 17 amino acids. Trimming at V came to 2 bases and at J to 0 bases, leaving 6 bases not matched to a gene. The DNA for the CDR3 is TGTGCCAGCAGCTTATCCCCGGGAGGGAGCTCCTACAATGAGCAGTTCTTC. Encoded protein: CASSLSPGGSSYNEQFF.

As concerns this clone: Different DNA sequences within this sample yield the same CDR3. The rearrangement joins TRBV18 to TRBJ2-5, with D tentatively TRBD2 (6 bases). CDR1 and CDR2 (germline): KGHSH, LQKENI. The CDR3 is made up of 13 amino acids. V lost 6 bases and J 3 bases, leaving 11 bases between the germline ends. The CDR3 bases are TGTGCCAGCTCCCCAACGGGAGAAGAGACCCAGTACTTC. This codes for CASSPTGEETQYF.

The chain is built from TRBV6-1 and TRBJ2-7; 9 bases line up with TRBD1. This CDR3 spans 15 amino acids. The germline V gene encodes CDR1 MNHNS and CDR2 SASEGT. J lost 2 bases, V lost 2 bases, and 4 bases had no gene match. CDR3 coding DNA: TGTGCCAGCAGTGAATTCGGGACAGGGACCTACGAGCAGTACTTC. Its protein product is CASSEFGTGTYEQYF.

CDR3 bases: TGTGCCAGCAGCTTGACAGGGACGGATACGCAGTATTTT. It is translated as CASSLTGTDTQYF. The V call is TRBV5-6, the J call TRBJ2-3; possible D gene TRBD1, 6 bases. The CDR3 extends over 13 amino acids. Germline CDR1 reads SGHDT; CDR2 reads YYEEEE. V dropped 1 base and J dropped 6 bases, with 9 bases sitting between them.

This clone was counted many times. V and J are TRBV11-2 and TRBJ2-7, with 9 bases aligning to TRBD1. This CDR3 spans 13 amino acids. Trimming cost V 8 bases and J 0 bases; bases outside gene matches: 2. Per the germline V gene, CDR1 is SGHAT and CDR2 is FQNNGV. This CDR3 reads CASSDRGSYEQYF. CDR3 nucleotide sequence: TGTGCCAGCTCGGACAGGGGCTCCTACGAGCAGTACTTC.

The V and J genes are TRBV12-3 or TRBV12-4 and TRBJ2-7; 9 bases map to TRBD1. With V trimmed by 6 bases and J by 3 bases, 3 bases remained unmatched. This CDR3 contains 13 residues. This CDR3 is CASSRGQGYEQYF. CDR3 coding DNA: TGTGCCAGCAGCCGGGGACAGGGCTACGAGCAGTACTTC.

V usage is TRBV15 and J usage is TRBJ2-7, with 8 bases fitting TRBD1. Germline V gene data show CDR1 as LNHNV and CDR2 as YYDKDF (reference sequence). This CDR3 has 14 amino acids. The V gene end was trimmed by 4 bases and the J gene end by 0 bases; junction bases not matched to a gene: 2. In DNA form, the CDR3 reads TGTGCCACCAGCAAGGGACAGGTCTCCTACGAGCAGTACTTC. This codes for CATSKGQVSYEQYF.

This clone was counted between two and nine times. In DNA form, the CDR3 reads TGTGCCAGCAGTAATAGCGGGAGACCGAACACCGGGGAGCTGTTTTTT. It translates to CASSNSGRPNTGELFF. V usage is TRBV2 and J usage is TRBJ2-2, with 9 positions matching TRBD2. CDR1 SNHLY and CDR2 FYNNEI come from the germline V gene. This CDR3 spans 16 amino acids. J lost 0 bases, V lost 5 bases, and 4 bases had no gene match.

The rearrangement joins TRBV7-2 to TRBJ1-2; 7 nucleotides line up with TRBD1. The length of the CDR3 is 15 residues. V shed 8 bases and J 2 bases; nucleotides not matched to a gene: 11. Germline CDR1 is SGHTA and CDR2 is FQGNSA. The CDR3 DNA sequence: TGTGCCAGCGGACCCTCCGGGACAGCGAACTATGGCTACACCTTC. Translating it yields CASGPSGTANYGYTF.

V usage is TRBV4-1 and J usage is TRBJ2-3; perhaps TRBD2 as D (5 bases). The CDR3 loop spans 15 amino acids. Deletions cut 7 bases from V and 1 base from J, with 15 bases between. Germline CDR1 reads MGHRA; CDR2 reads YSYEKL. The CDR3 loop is CASNQLGAGTDTQYF. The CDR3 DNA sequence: TGCGCCAGCAATCAACTCGGAGCGGGCACAGATACGCAGTATTTT.

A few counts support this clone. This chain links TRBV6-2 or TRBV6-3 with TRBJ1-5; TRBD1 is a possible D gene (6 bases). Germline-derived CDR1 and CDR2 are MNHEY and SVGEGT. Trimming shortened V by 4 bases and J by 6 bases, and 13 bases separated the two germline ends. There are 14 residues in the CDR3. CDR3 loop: CASSWEGGGQPQHF. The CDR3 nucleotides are TGTGCCAGCAGTTGGGAGGGGGGCGGTCAGCCCCAGCATTTT.

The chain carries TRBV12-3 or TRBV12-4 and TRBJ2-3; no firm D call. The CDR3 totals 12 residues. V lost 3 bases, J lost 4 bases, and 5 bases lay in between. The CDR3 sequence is CASSFSADTQYF. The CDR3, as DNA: TGTGCCAGCAGTTTCTCGGCAGATACGCAGTATTTT.

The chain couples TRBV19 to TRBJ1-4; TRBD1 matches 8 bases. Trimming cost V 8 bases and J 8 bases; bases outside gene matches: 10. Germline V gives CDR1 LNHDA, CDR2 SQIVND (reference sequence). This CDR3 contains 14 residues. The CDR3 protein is CASGGTGSIEKLFF. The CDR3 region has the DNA TGTGCCAGTGGCGGGACAGGATCGATAGAAAAACTGTTTTTT.

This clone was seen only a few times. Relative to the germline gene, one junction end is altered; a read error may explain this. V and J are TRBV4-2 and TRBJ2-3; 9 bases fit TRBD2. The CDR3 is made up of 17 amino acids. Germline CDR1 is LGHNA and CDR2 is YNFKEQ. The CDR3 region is CARSQEGAGGGADTQYF. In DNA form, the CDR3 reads TGTGCCCGCAGCCAAGAAGGCGCGGGAGGGGGGGCAGATACGCAGTATTTT.

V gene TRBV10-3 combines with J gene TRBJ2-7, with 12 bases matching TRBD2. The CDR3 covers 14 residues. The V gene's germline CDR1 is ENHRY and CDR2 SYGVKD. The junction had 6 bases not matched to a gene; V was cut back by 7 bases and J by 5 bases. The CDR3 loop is CAITSGRAKDEQYF. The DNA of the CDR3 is TGTGCCATCACTAGCGGGAGGGCCAAGGACGAGCAGTACTTC.